Shown below are 14 T cell receptor beta chains from a single sample sequenced in a study of blood T cells in healthy people across ages. Sample-barcoded 5' priming and a J-beta primer mix drove a second PCR of roughly 7 to 11 cycles. MiXCR was run by TCRdb on the 5' RACE reads, yielding one entry per CDR3 protein. The data hold 1.5 million to 2 million distinct CDR3 sequences, with 49% observed a single time. The sample was blood. These receptors all come from a woman between 40 and 50 years old in good health.

The chain employs TRBV25-1 and TRBJ1-6, with TRBD1 matching 11 bases. V shed 6 bases and J 14 bases; nucleotides not matched to a gene: 3. Per germline, CDR1 MGHDK and CDR2 SYGVNS. This CDR3 is built from 12 residues. In DNA, the CDR3 is TGTGCCAGCAGGGACAGGGGGCTAGCCCTCCACTTT. Translation gives CASRDRGLALHF.

V usage is TRBV6-2 or TRBV6-3 and J usage is TRBJ2-7; D gene uncertain. Trimming cost V 7 bases and J 2 bases, with 12 bases left between them. This CDR3 contains 13 residues. Per germline, CDR1 MNHEY and CDR2 SVGEGT. The chain's CDR3 is CASTSPRAYEQYF. Here the CDR3 DNA reads TGTGCCAGCACCAGTCCTCGGGCCTACGAGCAGTACTTC.

The chain is built from TRBV7-9 and TRBJ2-5; tentative D call: TRBD1 (6 bases). Gene TRBJ2-7 matches the end of the DNA better, so the J call may be wrong. This CDR3 comprises 16 residues. Germline V lookup: CDR1 SEHNR, CDR2 FQNEAQ (reference sequence). CDR3 sequence: CASSRDTTPTPYEQYF. DNA of the CDR3: TGTGCCAGCAGCAGGGACACCACCCCGACCCCCTACGAGCAGTACTTC.

The chain has TRBV6-5 and TRBJ2-1, with TRBD2 as a possible D gene (5 bases). This CDR3 comprises 15 residues. CDR1 and CDR2 from the germline V gene are MNHEY and SVGAGI. V lost 4 bases and J lost 0, with 10 bases in between. In DNA form, the CDR3 reads TGTGCCAGCAGTTCGGACTGGGGCTCCTACAATGAGCAGTTCTTC. Its translation: CASSSDWGSYNEQFF.

The V and J genes are TRBV7-2 and TRBJ2-5, with 9 bases lining up with TRBD2. The J call may be wrong; the DNA end is better matched by TRBJ2-4. CDR3 length: 15 amino acids. The V gene's germline CDR1 is SGHTA and CDR2 FQGNSA. CDR3 sequence: CASSSRAGGGDIQYF. The CDR3 DNA follows: TGTGCCAGCAGCTCCCGGGCTGGCGGGGGGGACATTCAGTACTTC.

The rearrangement uses TRBV6-1 and TRBJ1-2; weak D call: TRBD1 (5 bases). V was cut by 5 bases and J by 2 bases, with 21 bases left in between. Germline values: CDR1 MNHNS, CDR2 SASEGT. This CDR3 comprises 17 residues. The CDR3 is CASSRDGIGTANYGYTF. DNA of the CDR3: TGTGCCAGCAGTCGAGATGGGATCGGGACGGCGAACTATGGCTACACCTTC.

The CDR3 nucleotides read TGCAGTGCTAATTCGGGACGGACCCCAGGGGACCAGTACTTC. Encoded protein: CSANSGRTPGDQYF. This chain uses TRBV20-1 with TRBJ2-5; weak D call: TRBD1 (6 bases). Trimming took 4 bases from V and 10 from J, leaving 22 bases between them. The germline gives CDR1 DFQATT, CDR2 SNEGSKA (reference sequence). This CDR3 spans 14 amino acids.

This clonotype was observed once. The chain combines TRBV6-1 with TRBJ2-1, with D possibly called TRBD1 or TRBD2 (5 bases each). Germline V gene lookup returns CDR1 MNHNS and CDR2 SASEGT. V gave up 5 bases and J gave up 0 bases, with 14 bases separating them. This CDR3 has 16 residues. This CDR3 is CASSLHPGPSYNEQFF. CDR3 nucleotide sequence: TGTGCCAGCAGTTTACACCCGGGGCCCTCCTACAATGAGCAGTTCTTC.

The chain recombines TRBV7-2 with TRBJ2-1, with D perhaps matching TRBD2 (5 bases). Germline CDR1 is SGHTA and CDR2 is FQGNSA. CDR3 size: 14 residues. Trimming shortened V by 5 bases and J by 8 bases, and 16 bases separated the two germline ends. This CDR3 reads CASSVGTGSDEQFF. The CDR3, as DNA: TGTGCCAGCAGCGTTGGTACGGGGTCGGATGAGCAGTTCTTC.

The chain couples TRBV20-1 to TRBJ2-2; D might be TRBD2 (6 bases). This CDR3 contains 15 residues. Trimming took 2 bases from V and 4 from J, leaving 14 bases between them. CDR1 is DFQATT and CDR2 is SNEGSKA in the germline V gene (reference sequence). CDR3 nucleotide sequence: TGCAGTGCTAGAAGGCGGGGTGTCCTCACCGGGGAGCTGTTTTTT. Protein product: CSARRRGVLTGELFF.

This clonotype showed up just a few times. The rearrangement links TRBV24-1 to TRBJ2-5; D gene unclear. The CDR3 is made up of 13 amino acids. Germline assignment: CDR1 KGHDR and CDR2 SFDVKD. The germline V and J ends were trimmed by 3 bases and 5 bases, with 9 bases remaining between them. This chain's CDR3 is CATSDGPVETQYF. DNA of the CDR3: TGTGCCACCAGTGATGGGCCGGTGGAGACCCAGTACTTC.

This clonotype has only one observation. This rearrangement joins TRBV4-1 to TRBJ2-1; D assignment may be TRBD1 or TRBD2 (5 bases each). Germline V gene lookup returns CDR1 MGHRA and CDR2 YSYEKL. The germline V and J ends were trimmed by 5 bases and 13 bases, with 18 bases remaining between them. This CDR3 has 13 amino acids. The CDR3 sequence is CASSSRSEGTQFF. The DNA for the CDR3 is TGCGCCAGCAGCTCCCGGTCCGAGGGGACCCAGTTCTTC.

The sample holds a few counts of this clonotype. This chain connects TRBV12-3 or TRBV12-4 to TRBJ2-1; tentative D call: TRBD2 (5 bases). V lost 5 bases and J lost 0, with 8 bases in between. The CDR3 runs 14 residues. CDR3 amino acids: CASSLGISYNEQFF. The CDR3 nucleotides are TGTGCCAGCAGTCTCGGGATCTCCTACAATGAGCAGTTCTTC.

CDR3 nucleotide sequence: TGTGCCAGCAGCGTATCAGGTACAGGGACTGAGACCCAGTACTTC. Amino acid sequence: CASSVSGTGTETQYF. The chain is built from TRBV9 and TRBJ2-5; D tentatively reads TRBD1 or TRBD2 (6 bases each). V lost 1 base, J lost 5 bases, and 15 bases lay in between. From germline, CDR1 is SGDLS and CDR2 YYNGEE. This CDR3 has 15 amino acids.